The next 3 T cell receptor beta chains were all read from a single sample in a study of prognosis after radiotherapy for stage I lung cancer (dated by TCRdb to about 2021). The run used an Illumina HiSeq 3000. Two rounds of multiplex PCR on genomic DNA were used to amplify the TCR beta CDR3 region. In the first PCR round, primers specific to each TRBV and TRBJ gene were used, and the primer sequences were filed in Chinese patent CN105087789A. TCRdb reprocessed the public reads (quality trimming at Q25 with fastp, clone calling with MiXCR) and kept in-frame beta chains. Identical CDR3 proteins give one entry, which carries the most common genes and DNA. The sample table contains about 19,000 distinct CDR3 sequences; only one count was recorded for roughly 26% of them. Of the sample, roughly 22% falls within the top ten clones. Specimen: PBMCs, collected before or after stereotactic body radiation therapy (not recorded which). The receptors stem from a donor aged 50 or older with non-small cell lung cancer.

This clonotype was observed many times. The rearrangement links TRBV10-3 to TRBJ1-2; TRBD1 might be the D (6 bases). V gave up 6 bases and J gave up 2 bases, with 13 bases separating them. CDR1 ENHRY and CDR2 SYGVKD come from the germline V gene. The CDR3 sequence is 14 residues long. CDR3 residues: CAIRGTGFNYGYTF. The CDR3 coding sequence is TGTGCCATCAGGGGCACAGGGTTCAACTATGGCTACACCTTC.

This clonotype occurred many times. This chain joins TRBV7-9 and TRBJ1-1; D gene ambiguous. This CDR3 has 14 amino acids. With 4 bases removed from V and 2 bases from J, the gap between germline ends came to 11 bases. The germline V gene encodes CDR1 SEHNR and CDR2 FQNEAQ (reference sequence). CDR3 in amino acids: CASSSEGGNTEAFF. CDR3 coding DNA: TGTGCCAGCAGCTCGGAAGGTGGTAACACTGAAGCTTTCTTT.

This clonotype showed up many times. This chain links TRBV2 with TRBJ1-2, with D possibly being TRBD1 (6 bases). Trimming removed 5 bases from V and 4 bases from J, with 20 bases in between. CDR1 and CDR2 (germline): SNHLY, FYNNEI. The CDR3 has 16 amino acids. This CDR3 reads CASSLQGGGAPYGYTF. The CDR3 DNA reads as TGTGCCAGCAGTCTACAAGGGGGGGGGGCCCCCTATGGCTACACCTTC.